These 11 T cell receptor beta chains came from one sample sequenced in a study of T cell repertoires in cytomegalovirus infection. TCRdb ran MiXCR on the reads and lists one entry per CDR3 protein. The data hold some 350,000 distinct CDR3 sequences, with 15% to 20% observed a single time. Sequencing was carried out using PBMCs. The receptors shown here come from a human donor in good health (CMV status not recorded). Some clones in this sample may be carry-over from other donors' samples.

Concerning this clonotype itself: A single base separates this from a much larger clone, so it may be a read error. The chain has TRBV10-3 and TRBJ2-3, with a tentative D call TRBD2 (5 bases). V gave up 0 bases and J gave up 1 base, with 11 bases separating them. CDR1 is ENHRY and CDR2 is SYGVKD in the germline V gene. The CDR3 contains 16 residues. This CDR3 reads CAISESSLVGTDTQYF. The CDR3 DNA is TGTGCCATCAGTGAGTCGTCACTAGTGGGCACAGATACGCAGTATTTT.

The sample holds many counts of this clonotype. The CDR3 sequence: CASSPSTYNEQFF. CDR3 sequence (DNA): TGTGCCAGCAGCCCTAGTACTTACAATGAGCAGTTCTTC. The chain carries TRBV11-2 and TRBJ2-1; D unclear. This CDR3 has 13 amino acids. V gave up 5 bases and J gave up 4 bases, with 9 bases separating them. Looked up from germline, CDR1 is SGHAT and CDR2 is FQNNGV.

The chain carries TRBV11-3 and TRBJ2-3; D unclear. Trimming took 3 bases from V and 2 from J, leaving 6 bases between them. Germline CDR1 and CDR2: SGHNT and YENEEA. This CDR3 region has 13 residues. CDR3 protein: CASSFGYTDTQYF. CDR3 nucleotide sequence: TGTGCCAGCAGCTTCGGGTACACAGATACGCAGTATTTT.

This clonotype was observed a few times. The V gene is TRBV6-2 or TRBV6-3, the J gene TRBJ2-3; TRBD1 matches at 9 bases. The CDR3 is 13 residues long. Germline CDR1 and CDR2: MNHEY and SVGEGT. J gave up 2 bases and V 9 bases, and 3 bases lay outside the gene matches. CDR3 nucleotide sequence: TGTGCCAGTGACAGGGGGATCACAGATACGCAGTATTTT. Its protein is CASDRGITDTQYF.

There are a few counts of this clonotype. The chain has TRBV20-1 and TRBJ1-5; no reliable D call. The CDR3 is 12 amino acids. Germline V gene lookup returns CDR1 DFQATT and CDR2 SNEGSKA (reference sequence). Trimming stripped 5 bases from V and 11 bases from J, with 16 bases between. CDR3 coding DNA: TGCAGTGCTTTAGGGTCATTTCTAGCCCAGCATTTT. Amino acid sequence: CSALGSFLAQHF.

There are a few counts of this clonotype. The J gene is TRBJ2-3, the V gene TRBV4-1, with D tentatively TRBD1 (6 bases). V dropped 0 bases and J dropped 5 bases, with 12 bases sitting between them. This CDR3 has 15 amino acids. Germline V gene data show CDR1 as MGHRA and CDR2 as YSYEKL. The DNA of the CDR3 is TGCGCCAGCAGCCAAGATCCCAGGGGCGGAGATACGCAGTATTTT. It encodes CASSQDPRGGDTQYF.

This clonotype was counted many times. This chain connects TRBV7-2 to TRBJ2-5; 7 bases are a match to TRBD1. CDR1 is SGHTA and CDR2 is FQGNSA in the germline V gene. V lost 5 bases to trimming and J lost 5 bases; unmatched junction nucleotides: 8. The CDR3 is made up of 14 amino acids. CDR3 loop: CASSPNRGRETQYF. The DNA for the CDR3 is TGTGCCAGCAGCCCCAACAGGGGCAGGGAGACCCAGTACTTC.

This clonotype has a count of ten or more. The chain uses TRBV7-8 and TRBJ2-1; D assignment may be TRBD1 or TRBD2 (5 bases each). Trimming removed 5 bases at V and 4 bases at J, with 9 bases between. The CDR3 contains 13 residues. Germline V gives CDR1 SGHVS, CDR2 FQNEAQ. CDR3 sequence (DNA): TGTGCCAGCAGCCAGGGACGTTACAATGAGCAGTTCTTC. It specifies CASSQGRYNEQFF. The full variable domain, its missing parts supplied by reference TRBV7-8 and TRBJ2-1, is GAGVSQSPRYKVAKRGQDVALRCDPISGHVSLFWYQQALGQGPEFLTYFQNEAQLDKSGLPSDRFFAERPEGSVSTLKIQRTQQEDSAVYLCASSQGRYNEQFFGPGTRLTVL.

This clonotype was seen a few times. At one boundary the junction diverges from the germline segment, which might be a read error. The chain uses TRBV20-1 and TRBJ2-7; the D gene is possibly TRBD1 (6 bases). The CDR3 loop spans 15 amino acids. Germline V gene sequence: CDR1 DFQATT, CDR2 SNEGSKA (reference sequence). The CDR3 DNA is TGCAGCGCTAACCTCCTGGGTGGCAGGGGAAACGAGCAGTACTTC. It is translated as CSANLLGGRGNEQYF.

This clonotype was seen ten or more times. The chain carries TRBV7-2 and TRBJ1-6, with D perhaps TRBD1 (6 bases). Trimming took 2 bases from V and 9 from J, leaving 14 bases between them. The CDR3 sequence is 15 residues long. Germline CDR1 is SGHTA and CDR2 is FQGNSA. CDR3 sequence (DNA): TGTGCCAGCAGCTTAAGAGCCACAGGGTCTTCACCCCTCCACTTT. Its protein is CASSLRATGSSPLHF.

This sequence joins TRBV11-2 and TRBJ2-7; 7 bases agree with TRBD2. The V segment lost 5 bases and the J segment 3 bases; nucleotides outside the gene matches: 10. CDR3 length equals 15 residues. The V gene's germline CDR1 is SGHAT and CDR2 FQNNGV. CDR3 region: CASSPGGFQLYEQYF. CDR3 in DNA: TGTGCCAGCAGCCCCGGGGGGTTCCAGCTCTACGAGCAGTACTTC.